A selection of T cell receptor beta chains follows, all from one sample in a study of regulatory T cells in long-lasting Graves disease. TCRdb passed the multiplex PCR reads through MiXCR, listing each CDR3 protein once. Here the sample spans 360,000 or so distinct CDR3 sequences, around 23% being singletons. The sample here was peripheral blood mononuclear cells (PBMCs), taken when the disease was refractory, from a patient treated with antithyroid drugs. Receptors originate from a woman between 35 and 50 years old with Graves disease. Both conserved end residues are part of each CDR3. Each record gives: clone size, D gene, V gene, J gene, CDR3 DNA, CDR3 protein. D genes are given only for firm matches. Expanded clones are given a class, and other clones once, few, many or no size at all.

>NA|TRBD1|TRBV5-1|TRBJ1-2
TGCGCCAGCAGCTTCGGGGACAGGGACTATGGCTACACCTTC
CASSFGDRDYGYTF
>few|NA|TRBV12-3/TRBV12-4|TRBJ2-7
TGTGCCAGCAGTGCTCGGGACTACGAGCAGTACTTC
CASSARDYEQYF
>many|TRBD2|TRBV6-1|TRBJ2-5
TGTGCCAGCAGACGCGTGGCGGGAGGGCCTAAAGGAGAGACCCAGTACTTC
CASRRVAGGPKGETQYF
>NA|NA|TRBV20-1|TRBJ2-7
TGCAGTGCTAGAGATTCTTTGCTAGCCATGTACGAGCAGTACTTC
CSARDSLLAMYEQYF
>NA|TRBD2|TRBV12-3/TRBV12-4|TRBJ2-1
TGTGCCAGCAGTTCGGATAGCGGGAGGGAAGTCTACAATGAGCAGTTCTTC
CASSSDSGREVYNEQFF
>many|NA|TRBV11-2|TRBJ2-5
TGTGCCAGCAGCTTCGTGGACCAAGAGACCCAGTACTTC
CASSFVDQETQYF
>NA|TRBD2|TRBV20-1|TRBJ2-1
TGCAGTGCTAGAGACCCTAGCGGGAGATCGGTCAATGAGCAGTTCTTC
CSARDPSGRSVNEQFF
>NA|TRBD1|TRBV11-1|TRBJ1-1
TGTGCCAGCAGCCCCAGATCAGGGGGCACTGAAGCTTTCTTT
CASSPRSGGTEAFF
>many|NA|TRBV28|TRBJ1-1
TGTGCCACCCCCCCGCGGGGCAGCAAACAGATGAACACTGAAGCTTTCTTT
CATPPRGSKQMNTEAFF
>NA|NA|TRBV30|TRBJ1-2
TGTGCCTGGAGTTACCCCCTCACGCGGGGCTACACCTTC
CAWSYPLTRGYTF
>few|NA|TRBV20-1|TRBJ1-1
TGCAGTGCTAGACGGCATCGGGATCCGAACACTGAAGCTTTCTTT
CSARRHRDPNTEAFF
>many|NA|TRBV5-6|TRBJ1-4
TGTGCCAGCAGCTTGGTATCGCGGGCGGATGGACGGCGTGAAAAACTGTTTTTT
CASSLVSRADGRREKLFF
>NA|NA|TRBV2|TRBJ2-2
TGTGCCAGCAGCCCACAGGGAGGCGGGGAGCTGTTTTTT
CASSPQGGGELFF
>NA|NA|TRBV10-3|TRBJ1-3
TGTGCCATCAGTGAAGGCTATCTATCGGCAAACACCATATATTTT
CAISEGYLSANTIYF
>many|TRBD2|TRBV28|TRBJ2-7
TGTGCCAGCAGTCCCTTCTATGGGGGGGGGAACGAGCAGTACTTC
CASSPFYGGGNEQYF
>many|TRBD2|TRBV5-5|TRBJ2-5
TGTGCCAGCAGCGCTGGACTAGCGGTACAAGAGACCCAGTACTTC
CASSAGLAVQETQYF
>many|TRBD1|TRBV2|TRBJ1-1
TGTGCCAGCAGAAGAAGACAGGGTGCGAACACTGAAGCTTTCTTT
CASRRRQGANTEAFF
>many|NA|TRBV15|TRBJ1-2
TGTGCCACCAGCAGAGATACGGGTTATGGTGGCTACACCTTC
CATSRDTGYGGYTF
>few|NA|TRBV10-3|TRBJ1-2
TGTGCCACCAAAACACTACAGGGAAGGTCGGGCTACACCTTC
CATKTLQGRSGYTF
>NA|NA|TRBV27|TRBJ2-2
TGTGCCAGCAGTAACAGGGAGGGGGCCGGGGAGCTGTTTTTT
CASSNREGAGELFF
>NA|TRBD2|TRBV28|TRBJ2-1
TGTGCCAGCAGTACTAGCGGGAGCTCCTACGATGAGCAGTTCTTC
CASSTSGSSYDEQFF
>many|TRBD1|TRBV2|TRBJ1-2
TGTGCCAGCAGTTGGGACAGCGGAGTCGATGGCTACACCTTC
CASSWDSGVDGYTF
>many|NA|TRBV11-2|TRBJ2-6
TGTGCCAGCAGCTTAGTTAGCTCTGGGGCCAACGTCCTGACTTTC
CASSLVSSGANVLTF
>NA|NA|TRBV11-2|TRBJ2-3
TGTGCCAGCAGCTTAATATGGGATACGCAGTATTTT
CASSLIWDTQYF
>NA|NA|TRBV27|TRBJ2-3
TGTGCCAGCTCACCAAACATCGAAGGGGCTGGGGCAGATACGCAGTATTTT
CASSPNIEGAGADTQYF
>few|TRBD1|TRBV28|TRBJ1-1
TGTGCCAGCAGTTTAATACAGGGGGGCACTGAAGCTTTCTTT
CASSLIQGGTEAFF
>NA|TRBD1|TRBV3-1|TRBJ2-2
TGTGCCAGCAGCCTTTACCGGGACAGGGGGCGCACCGGGGAGCTGTTTTTT
CASSLYRDRGRTGELFF
>NA|NA|TRBV5-1|TRBJ2-7
TGCGCCAGCAGCCCCACCAACAGTGCTAACTACGAGCAGTACTTC
CASSPTNSANYEQYF
>many|NA|TRBV7-6|TRBJ2-7
TGTGCCAGCAGCTTAGAGGGGGGGCTGCCAACATACCAATACGAGCAGTACTTC
CASSLEGGLPTYQYEQYF
>many|NA|TRBV27|TRBJ2-7
TGTGCCAGCAGTTTTGGAGGGGTCACCAGTGGCTACGAGCAGTACTTC
CASSFGGVTSGYEQYF
>many|TRBD1|TRBV11-2|TRBJ2-5
TGTGCCAGCAGCTTCCCTCCGGGACAGGGTTCGCGGGCCACACAAGAGACCCAGTACTTC
CASSFPPGQGSRATQETQYF
>many|TRBD2|TRBV6-1|TRBJ2-7
TGTGCCAGCAGTGAAACCTGGGGACTAGCAAACGAGCAGTACTTC
CASSETWGLANEQYF
>NA|NA|TRBV10-3|TRBJ2-5
TGTGCCATCAGGTGGGGGGAGGAAGAAGGGACCCAGTACTTC
CAIRWGEEEGTQYF
>many|NA|TRBV28|TRBJ1-5
TGTGCCAGCAGTTTGAAGGAAAATAGCAATCAGCCCCAGCATTTT
CASSLKENSNQPQHF
>many|NA|TRBV28|TRBJ1-1
TGTGCCAGCAGTTTCGACATGATTATGAACACTGAAGCTTTCTTT
CASSFDMIMNTEAFF
>NA|NA|TRBV5-4|TRBJ1-5
TGTGCCAGCAGCCTGGGGGGGACAATCAATCAGCCCCAGCATTTT
CASSLGGTINQPQHF
>many|TRBD2|TRBV2|TRBJ2-7
TGTGCCAGCAGTGATGTTTTTGCGGGAGGTGGGAGGAGCTCCTACGAGCAGTACTTC
CASSDVFAGGGRSSYEQYF
>many|NA|TRBV28|TRBJ2-7
TGTGCCAGCAGTACGCTCAGCGAGCAGTACTTC
CASSTLSEQYF
>NA|NA|TRBV6-2/TRBV6-3|TRBJ1-1
TGTGCCAGCAGAGCTCATGGGGGGGGAAACACTGAAGCTTTCTTT
CASRAHGGGNTEAFF
>many|NA|TRBV7-8|TRBJ2-7
TGTGCCAGCAGCCCGGGACCTCTCCTTTCCTACGAGCAGTACTTC
CASSPGPLLSYEQYF
>NA|NA|TRBV6-9|TRBJ2-7
TGTGCCAGCAGTTTAGACCAGGGACATGAGCAGTACTTC
CASSLDQGHEQYF
>NA|TRBD1|TRBV10-3|TRBJ1-1
TGTGCCATCAGTGACGAGGGGGCAGCTGAAGCTTTCTTT
CAISDEGAAEAFF